This T cell receptor beta chain was retrieved from a study of multiple sclerosis patients with progressive multifocal leukoencephalopathy. The time point: before natalizumab initiation. The germline V gene has CDR1 WNHNN and CDR2 SYGVQD (reference sequence). The CDR3 is 11 residues long. Trimming took off 8 bases at V and 0 bases at J, with 5 bases between the two ends. Study observations and caveats: No common TRBV or TRBJ usage or pairing appeared at PML.

Repertoires were generated with immunoSEQ multiplex PCR, while TCRdb's copy carries only in-frame clones and drops some. The sample holds some 30,000 clones; about 91% are singletons and the top ten take 1.5%. On this clone: Its antigen is as yet unknown.

The sequence derives from a human donor with multiple sclerosis. The sequencing input was PBMCs. The chain is built from TRBV10-1 and TRBJ2-7; no clear D gene. The CDR3 region has the DNA TGCGCCAGCCGAAGCTCCTACGAGCAGTACTTC. Its protein is CASRSSYEQYF.